The present TCR beta chain was sequenced within a study of cytomegalovirus exposure and HLA in healthy donors. Study-level background: Findings of an earlier analysis included about 120 million unique TCR beta sequences from 170 million or so T cells.

Only one count was recorded for this clone. The antigen remains undetermined. 13 Jbeta primers and 60 Vbeta primers were used for the PCR. Measured with immunoSEQ multiplex PCR; TCRdb has only the in-frame clones, and not every one. The sample consists of roughly 100,000 clones, roughly three quarters of them appearing once. Study findings and constraints: Sequencing likely produced, as an artifact, a cluster of highly shared sequence variants. Cytomegalovirus association was assigned to some 160 TCR beta chains.

This clonotype was sampled from a woman between 40 and 55 years old in good health and CMV-seronegative. Material for sequencing was PBMCs.

CDR3 sequence reads: CASMATLENTQYF. CDR3 sequence (DNA): TGTGCCAGCATGGCGACGTTGGAGAATACGCAGTATTTT. This chain uses TRBV27 with TRBJ2-3, with no clear D. This CDR3 contains 13 residues. Trimming left V 7 bases short and J 7 bases short, with 15 bases between. Looked up from germline, CDR1 is MNHEY and CDR2 is SMNVEV (reference sequence).